Included here is one T cell receptor (beta chain) sequence, with context. These data belong to a study of blood T cell repertoires in COVID-19. Germline values: CDR1 SGHAT, CDR2 FQNNGV. After removal of 5 bases from V and 4 bases from J, the junction contained 12 bases not matched to a gene. The CDR3 is 16 amino acids. The table came from immunoSEQ multiplex PCR; TCRdb's copy has only in-frame clones and leaves some out. The sample yields roughly 50,000 clones, about 89% seen once. The genes are TRBV11-2 and TRBJ2-3, with 7 bases identical to TRBD1. Sequencing was performed on peripheral blood. This clonotype was sampled from a woman aged 60 to 75 with active or convalescent COVID-19. The CDR3 region has the DNA TGTGCCAGCAGCCTCAACAGGGGAATGTGGCCAGATACGCAGTATTTT. It is translated as CASSLNRGMWPDTQYF. The whole variable domain, remainder taken from reference TRBV11-2 and TRBJ2-3, is EAGVAQSPRYKIIEKRQSVAFWCNPISGHATLYWYQQILGQGPKLLIQFQNNGVVDDSQLPKDRFSAERLKGVDSTLKIQPAKLEDSAVYLCASSLNRGMWPDTQYFGPGTRLTVL.